Reported below is one TCR beta chain. This record belongs to a study of blood T cell repertoires in COVID-19. Study context: The samples span acute and convalescent COVID-19 from the United States, Italy and Spain. Sources were T cells, B-cell-depleted T cells, or PBMCs; the material itself was cDNA or gDNA.

Authors' data handling: Nucleated cell number was recorded as an estimate derived from reference gene primer amplification. Sequenced by immunoSEQ multiplex PCR; TCRdb stores in-frame clones only, minus some. That table furnishes V, J and clone size, whereas the DNA furnished D and trimming. The sample holds 95,000 to 150,000 clones; roughly nine tenths are singletons and the top ten take around a quarter. The TCR sequence derives from a man aged 65 to 79 with active or convalescent COVID-19. The sample consisted of peripheral blood.

CDR3 amino acids: CASSSWDRANTEAFF. CDR3 sequence (DNA): TGTGCCAGCAGCTCCTGGGACAGGGCGAACACTGAAGCTTTCTTT. The V call is TRBV3-1 (or the pseudogene TRBV3-2), the J call TRBJ1-1, with 9 positions matching TRBD1. After removal of 5 bases from V and 1 base from J, the junction contained 5 bases not matched to a gene. This CDR3 has 15 residues. The V gene's germline CDR1 is LGHDT and CDR2 YNNKEL (reference sequence).